Given below is one TCR beta chain in context. Its antigen is unknown. Base qualities are not provided; no much larger clone lies one nucleotide away. The data were taken from a study of blood T cells in healthy people across ages (dated by TCRdb to between 2015 and 2016). About the investigation overall: In model experiments, template switching captured roughly one uniquely barcoded TCR beta cDNA molecule for every two T cells. To track age-related changes in TCR beta repertoire diversity, the study relied on deep sequencing normalized with unique cDNA molecular identifiers. Two additional independent replicas of 1 million unique cDNA reads from the same blood draw were analyzed for two donors (one aged 18 to 30 and one aged 80 or older). The donors were divided into four age groups: young (average around 15 years), middle-aged (almost 40), aged (62) and long-lived (around 80).

The investigation overall reported the following: The percentage of naive T cells measured by flow cytometry correlated strongly with observed TCR beta diversity. Compared with the aged group, the long-lived group had more naive CD4+ T cells, fewer expanded clones and increased TCR diversity, a pattern suggesting age selection. Since profiling was done on bulk unsorted PBMCs, naive and antigen-experienced compartments could not be conclusively compared. Observed TCR beta diversity per million T cells fell roughly linearly with age, and a significant reduction was already apparent by age roughly 40. Total diversity estimates from one million sequenced T cells were considered lower bounds and underestimates. Because donor CMV infection status was unknown, age-related changes in expanded clonotypes were potentially confounded.

Receptors were amplified or captured by 5' RACE. Sequencing was performed on an Illumina HiSeq 2500. A second PCR of about 6 to 11 cycles was performed with a sample-barcoded 5' primer and a J-beta primer mix. Each TCR beta cDNA molecule received a unique molecular identifier from a template-switch 5' adaptor carrying 12 random nucleotides. Each sample yielded at least 2.5 million CDR3-containing paired-end reads. First-strand cDNA synthesis was performed from all RNA using the Mint cDNA synthesis kit, with priming by a TRBC-specific oligonucleotide. Following uracil-DNA glycosylase treatment, all cDNA underwent a first 18-cycle PCR with the universal primers M1SS and BC2_uni_R. In the paper's pipeline: For normalization, 1 million high-quality reads, each with a distinct molecular identifier, were randomly selected from each sample. Reads with shared molecular identifiers were discarded instead of being binned into consensus sequences. MiTCR, with a Q25 quality threshold and the strictest error-elimination algorithm, was used for CDR3 identification, clonotype clustering and error correction. A nonparametric unseen species model using Euler transformation provided a lower-bound estimate of total TCR beta diversity. TCRdb cleaned the public reads at Q25 with fastp, built clones with MiXCR and kept in-frame beta chains. Each entry is one CDR3 protein sequence, shown with its most common DNA and genes. Here the V and J calls rest on TCRdb's processing, not on the authors' analysis. This sample holds roughly 800,000 distinct CDR3 sequences; approximately 25% were observed only once. The ten top clones hold approximately 3.7% of the sample.

The donors were roughly 39 Caucasian individuals from Russia, aged roughly 6 to 90 years, who were systemically healthy. Each donor gave around 9 milliliters of peripheral blood, collected into EDTA-treated Vacutainer tubes. Ficoll-Paque density-gradient centrifugation was used to isolate PBMCs, with at least 6.5 million per sample. Total RNA was extracted from PBMCs with Trizol reagent, with at least 5.5 micrograms obtained per sample. For every donor, an aliquot of PBMCs went through flow cytometry to measure the percentages of naive CD45RAhigh/CD27high T cells. The same data also contributed to another study, on T cells of mothers and their children. From the second report: Nine systemically healthy Caucasian individuals, comprising three mothers and their six children, were included as donors. cDNA synthesis consumed the entire amount of extracted RNA, loaded at 1.5 ug RNA in each 15 ul reaction. Sample barcodes and 2-4 random nucleotides were added via the M1S primer in the second PCR. Over 8 million TCR beta CDR3 reads were obtained for each mother, and approximately 3 million reads were obtained for each child. Thymic selection similarly shapes TCR recombination output in related and unrelated pairs, with minor effect from inherited differences. Related mother-child pairs always showed normalized repertoire overlap that was slightly higher than in unrelated mother-child pairs, though the difference was never significant. No persistent microchimeric T cell clones were found, with a detection sensitivity of approximately 110 clones per million clonotypes. The study used deep NGS to compare TCR beta repertoires of mothers and children, seeking features distinguishing related mother-child pairs from unrelated individuals. Mothers averaged about 40 +/- 4 years of age and children averaged around 10 +/- 4 years. After adapter ligation with NEBNext reagents, the libraries were sequenced on Illumina HiSeq 2000 with 100+100 nt paired-end reads. To avoid cross-contamination, the mother libraries and the child libraries were prepared a month apart and sequenced in separate runs. For each donor, between about 500,000 and 2,000,000 distinct TCR beta clonotypes were identified. Naive TCR beta clonotypes were estimated from low-frequency clonotypes matched to each donor's FACS-determined naive share, without sorting.

The sequencing input was blood. The source of this sequence is a boy younger than 18 in good health.

The CDR3 reads as follows: CASIIRQGTYNEQFF. The nucleotide sequence reads TGTGCCAGCATTATCAGACAGGGCACCTACAATGAGCAGTTCTTC. The receptor chain draws on TRBV6-1 and TRBJ2-1; 7 bases in the junction line up with TRBD1. V is pruned by 7 bases and J by 2 bases, leaving 8 bases of the junction without a gene match. Per the germline V gene, MNHNS is the CDR1 and SASEGT is the CDR2. The CDR3, cysteine through phenylalanine, is 15 amino acids long. Only the CDR3 DNA is retained, 45 bases long and in frame from the first base.